The rows below give T cell receptor beta chains drawn from one sample of a study of T cell responses to AZD1222 COVID-19 vaccine. Produced via immunoSEQ multiplex PCR; TCRdb's table is partial and in-frame only. Found here are approximately 110,000 clones, roughly 90% of them singletons; the top ten hold 0.95% to 1.5%. The input for sequencing was peripheral blood, taken on day 0 of AZD1222 vaccination. These receptors all come from an adult in good health. The CDR3 runs from the conserved cysteine through the conserved F or W. D genes are given only for firm matches.

D	V	J	DNA	CDR3
TRBD1	TRBV13	TRBJ1-1	TGTGCCAGCAGCGAAAGACAGGGGAACACTGAAGCTTTCTTT	CASSERQGNTEAFF
-	TRBV30	TRBJ2-7	TGTGCCTGGAGTTTCGGTTTTAGTAACCTCCAGCAGTACTTC	CAWSFGFSNLQQYF
TRBD1	TRBV7-3	TRBJ1-6	TGTGCCAGCAGCTCTGGACAGGGGAATTCACCCCTCCACTTT	CASSSGQGNSPLHF
TRBD2	TRBV15	TRBJ2-7	TGTGCCACCAGCCCCGGGAGGGAGTATCGGGAGCAGTACTTC	CATSPGREYREQYF
TRBD1	TRBV19	TRBJ1-4	TGTGCCAGTAGTGCAACCACCGGGACAGGGGTTGGAGAAAAACTGTTTTTT	CASSATTGTGVGEKLFF
-	TRBV2	TRBJ1-6	TGTGCCAGCAGGGGGCGGGGGAGCTCCTATAATTCACCCCTCCACTTT	CASRGRGSSYNSPLHF
-	TRBV29-1	TRBJ1-2	TGCAGCGTTGAAGTGCGGGGTGGCTACACCTTC	CSVEVRGGYTF
-	TRBV7-9	TRBJ2-7	TGTGCCAGCAGCTTAGGGGATTACGAGCAGTACTTC	CASSLGDYEQYF
TRBD1	TRBV6-1	TRBJ2-4	TGTGCCAGCAGTGAATTAGGGGGCATTAACATTCAGTACTTC	CASSELGGINIQYF
-	TRBV19	TRBJ1-5	TGTGCCGGCGGTGCGGGGTCACGCCAGCCCCAGCATTTT	CAGGAGSRQPQHF